This T cell receptor (beta chain) was retrieved from a study of CD8 T cells in ankylosing spondylitis. V lost 7 bases, J lost 7 bases, and 10 bases stayed unmatched. The CDR3 loop spans 14 amino acids. TCRdb reanalysed the 5' RACE reads using MiXCR and keeps one entry per CDR3 protein. The table records about 96,000 distinct CDR3 sequences, around 26% of them present only once. This clonotype came up a few times. Its antigen is still unknown. Overall study findings and caveats: The study looked at matched synovial fluid samples from ankylosing spondylitis patients. Disease-linked clones were reported to be significantly enriched there.

The V and J genes are TRBV12-3 or TRBV12-4 and TRBJ2-1, with 7 bases identical to TRBD1. Input material: blood, either unsorted or a sorted T cell fraction (not recorded which). The clonotype originates from a male donor with ankylosing spondylitis or in good health (not recorded which). The CDR3 reads CASNTGTVGNEQFF. CDR3 nucleotides: TGTGCCAGCAACACCGGGACAGTAGGGAATGAGCAGTTCTTC.